Below are 25 T cell receptor beta chains sequenced from a single sample in a study of OX40 agonist ivuxolimab in advanced cancers. Method: immunoSEQ multiplex PCR; TCRdb's copy keeps in-frame clones and lacks some. The data contain 90,000 to 120,000 clones, more than 85% of them singletons. The sample in question was CD4+ or CD8+ T cells sorted from blood, obtained in a trial of the OX40 agonist ivuxolimab. The source of these receptors is an adult with an advanced solid tumor such as melanoma, head and neck, liver or kidney cancer.

The V gene is TRBV7-9, the J gene TRBJ2-5, with D possibly being TRBD1 (6 bases). The closer fit of TRBJ2-7 to the DNA end suggests the J call may be wrong. CDR3 length equals 16 residues. Per germline, CDR1 SEHNR and CDR2 FQNEAQ (reference sequence). The CDR3 sequence: CASSLRFGQSFYEQYF. In nucleotides, the CDR3 is TGTGCCAGCAGCTTAAGGTTCGGACAGAGCTTCTACGAGCAGTACTTC.

This chain links TRBV19 with TRBJ1-5; D uncertain. This CDR3 comprises 14 residues. From germline, CDR1 is LNHDA and CDR2 SQIVND (reference sequence). V lost 6 bases to trimming and J lost 7 bases, with 16 bases between them. The CDR3 DNA sequence: TGTGCCAGTAGGGGTCCCCCCGCGAGGCAGCCCCAGCATTTT. It encodes CASRGPPARQPQHF.

This sequence joins TRBV12-5 and TRBJ2-3, with 14 positions matching TRBD2. CDR1 is LGHNT and CDR2 is FRNRAP in the germline V gene. V shed 3 bases and J 0 bases; nucleotides not matched to a gene: 14. This CDR3 spans 21 amino acids. The CDR3 sequence: CASGFSLGTSGRISSTDTQYF. CDR3 DNA sequence: TGTGCTAGTGGTTTTAGTTTGGGGACTAGCGGGAGAATCTCTAGCACAGATACGCAGTATTTT.

The chain employs TRBV25-1 and TRBJ2-7, with D perhaps being TRBD1 or TRBD2 (5 bases each). From germline, CDR1 is MGHDK and CDR2 SYGVNS. V was shortened by 5 bases and J by 1 base, with 12 bases between the two germline ends. This CDR3 has 14 residues. This chain's CDR3 is CASSNTGTSYEQYF. DNA of the CDR3: TGTGCCAGCAGTAACACCGGGACGTCCTACGAGCAGTACTTC.

The V and J genes are TRBV7-9 and TRBJ1-1; D might be TRBD1 (5 bases). Germline values: CDR1 SEHNR, CDR2 FQNEAQ (reference sequence). V was shortened by 5 bases and J by 0 bases, with 10 bases between the two germline ends. The CDR3 is made up of 14 amino acids. Written as DNA, the CDR3 is TGTGCCAGCAGCGGCAGGGCTATGAACACTGAAGCTTTCTTT. Its translation is CASSGRAMNTEAFF.

V and J are TRBV28 and TRBJ1-2, with TRBD1 identical over 9 bases. Unmatched junction bases numbered 5, after V lost 7 bases and J lost 5 bases. Per the germline V gene, CDR1 is MDHEN and CDR2 is SYDVKM. The CDR3 covers 13 residues. CDR3 sequence (DNA): TGTGCCAGCACCTCACAGGGGGCGTATGGCTACACCTTC. This encodes CASTSQGAYGYTF.

Only a few counts were recorded for this clone. The rearrangement links TRBV2 to TRBJ1-4, with 11 nucleotides matching TRBD1. Germline V gene sequence: CDR1 SNHLY, CDR2 FYNNEI. Trimming removed 5 bases from V and 8 bases from J; junction bases left unmatched: 4. CDR3 length: 14 amino acids. The CDR3 DNA reads TGTGCCAGCAGTTCGGACAGGGGGCGCGAAAAACTGTTTTTT. Its protein is CASSSDRGREKLFF. Full variable domain (outside the CDR3, taken from reference TRBV2 and TRBJ1-4): EPEVTQTPSHQVTQMGQEVILRCVPISNHLYFYWYRQILGQKVEFLVSFYNNEISEKSEIFDDQFSVERPDGSNFTLKIRSTKLEDSAMYFCASSSDRGREKLFFGSGTQLSVL.

The chain uses TRBV18 and TRBJ1-4; D gene unclear. The CDR3 is 15 amino acids. Germline assignment: CDR1 KGHSH and CDR2 LQKENI. Trimming removed 2 bases from V and 0 bases from J, with 7 bases in between. The CDR3 coding sequence is TGTGCCAGCTCACCAAGGGTTGCAACTAATGAAAAACTGTTTTTT. This encodes CASSPRVATNEKLFF. Supplemented by reference TRBV18 and TRBJ1-4, the full variable domain reads NAGVMQNPRHLVRRRGQEARLRCSPMKGHSHVYWYRQLPEEGLKFMVYLQKENIIDESGMPKERFSAEFPKEGPSILRIQQVVRGDSAAYFCASSPRVATNEKLFFGSGTQLSVL.

The chain's CDR3 is CASSVTGAGGYTF. DNA for the CDR3: TGTGCCAGCAGCGTGACAGGGGCGGGCGGCTACACCTTC. The genes are TRBV9 and TRBJ1-2, with TRBD1 matching over 8 bases. Germline V gene data show CDR1 as SGDLS and CDR2 as YYNGEE. The length of the CDR3 is 13 residues. J gave up 8 bases and V 2 bases, and 5 bases lay outside the gene matches.

CDR3 DNA: TGTGCCAGCAGGGGGGGAGGCAGCAATCAGCCCCAGCATTTT. Its translation is CASRGGGSNQPQHF. The V gene is TRBV28, the J gene TRBJ1-5; D is possibly TRBD1 (5 bases). Germline V gene sequence: CDR1 MDHEN, CDR2 SYDVKM. The CDR3 covers 14 residues. V was pared by 6 bases and J by 1 base, with 10 bases between. Variable domain in full (rest from reference TRBV28 and TRBJ1-5): DVKVTQSSRYLVKRTGEKVFLECVQDMDHENMFWYRQDPGLGLRLIYFSYDVKMKEKGDIPEGYSVSREKKERFSLILESASTNQTSMYLCASRGGGSNQPQHFGDGTRLSIL.

This chain uses TRBV6-1 with TRBJ1-3; TRBD1 is a possible D gene (6 bases). V was shortened by 3 bases and J by 5 bases, with 11 bases between the two germline ends. The CDR3 spans 14 residues. From germline, CDR1 is MNHNS and CDR2 SASEGT. The CDR3: CASSDTGYRNTIYF. The CDR3 coding sequence is TGTGCCAGCAGTGACACAGGGTATAGAAACACCATATATTTT.

This chain links TRBV28 with TRBJ2-7; tentative D call: TRBD2 (6 bases). Trimming removed 5 bases from V and 3 bases from J, with 17 bases in between. The germline V gene has CDR1 MDHEN and CDR2 SYDVKM. The CDR3 runs to 15 residues. As DNA, the CDR3 is TGTGCCAGCAGTGGGGGGTCAGGGACTCGCTACGAGCAGTACTTC. Translating it yields CASSGGSGTRYEQYF.

This clone is a singleton in its sample. The chain carries TRBV5-5 and TRBJ1-2, with no clear D. Trimming pared 0 bases from V and 7 bases from J, leaving 7 bases between. The V gene's germline CDR1 is SGHKS and CDR2 YYEKEE (reference sequence). The CDR3 has 12 amino acids. This chain's CDR3 is CASSLGGPGYTF. The CDR3 nucleotides are TGTGCCAGCAGCTTGGGCGGACCTGGCTACACCTTC.

The V call is TRBV4-2, the J call TRBJ2-1, with D possibly being TRBD2 (5 bases). Germline V CDR1 and CDR2: LGHNA, YNFKEQ. V was shortened by 1 base and J by 7 bases, with 11 bases between the two germline ends. The CDR3 has 14 amino acids. CDR3 loop: CASSQAPEVNEQFF. CDR3 bases: TGTGCCAGCAGCCAAGCGCCGGAGGTAAATGAGCAGTTCTTC.

The chain employs TRBV18 and TRBJ2-1; possible D gene TRBD1, 6 bases. The ends were cut back, 5 bases at V and 4 bases at J, with 15 bases in the middle. The germline gives CDR1 KGHSH, CDR2 LQKENI. This CDR3 is 15 amino acids long. CDR3 loop: CASSSGTKAYNEQFF. The DNA of the CDR3 is TGTGCCAGCTCATCCGGGACAAAGGCATACAATGAGCAGTTCTTC.

This chain joins TRBV6-4 and TRBJ2-2; D is unclear. CDR1 MRHNA and CDR2 SNTAGT come from the germline V gene. V lost 4 bases to trimming and J lost 1 base, with 7 bases between them. The CDR3 is 14 residues long. In DNA, the CDR3 is TGTGCCAGCAGTGTTGCGGAGAACACCGGGGAGCTGTTTTTT. Translated, it gives CASSVAENTGELFF.

The chain has TRBV9 and TRBJ1-4, with a possible D match to TRBD1 (5 bases). This CDR3 is built from 14 residues. CDR1 is SGDLS and CDR2 is YYNGEE in the germline V gene. Trimming removed 1 base at V and 8 bases at J, with 12 bases between. CDR3 DNA sequence: TGTGCCAGCAGCGTAAACCCGGGGGAGGAAAAACTGTTTTTT. This codes for CASSVNPGEEKLFF.

This chain connects TRBV29-1 to TRBJ1-2; no reliable D call. Germline loops: CDR1 SQVTM, CDR2 ANQGSEA. The CDR3 runs 12 residues. V was clipped by 6 bases and J by 9 bases, with 17 bases between them. This CDR3 is CSVGPGHDRYTF. Here the CDR3 DNA reads TGCAGCGTCGGTCCGGGCCATGACCGCTACACCTTC.

The chain uses TRBV18 and TRBJ2-7; 7 bases line up with TRBD2. Looked up from germline, CDR1 is KGHSH and CDR2 is LQKENI. The CDR3 consists of 14 residues. The ends lost 2 bases at V and 6 bases at J; junction bases unmatched: 7. The CDR3 sequence is CASSPGGRASEQYF. In DNA form, the CDR3 reads TGTGCCAGCTCACCAGGAGGGAGGGCTTCCGAGCAGTACTTC.

The V gene is TRBV5-4, the J gene TRBJ1-2; D uncertain. Germline lookup yields CDR1 SGHNT and CDR2 YYREEE (reference sequence). V lost 1 base, J lost 5 bases, and 12 bases lay in between. The CDR3 loop spans 14 amino acids. In nucleotides, the CDR3 is TGTGCCAGCAGCTTGTTTAACCCAGAATATGGCTACACCTTC. It translates to CASSLFNPEYGYTF.

V usage is TRBV20-1 and J usage is TRBJ2-5; D is undetermined. The end of the DNA fits TRBJ2-7 better, so the J call may be wrong. This CDR3 comprises 11 residues. The V gene's germline CDR1 is DFQATT and CDR2 SNEGSKA (reference sequence). DNA for the CDR3: TGCAGTGCTACAGCGAACTACGAGCAGTACTTC. As protein: CSATANYEQYF.

The genes are TRBV7-3 and TRBJ2-2, with a weak D call TRBD1 (5 bases). Per germline, CDR1 SGHTA and CDR2 FQGTGA. This CDR3 comprises 16 residues. Deletions cut 4 bases from V and 0 bases from J, with 12 bases between. CDR3: CASSSLGLANTGELFF. CDR3 bases: TGTGCCAGCAGCTCATTGGGGCTGGCGAACACCGGGGAGCTGTTTTTT.

This clone was seen once. V usage is TRBV5-1 and J usage is TRBJ1-1; no reliable D call. The V and J ends lost 4 bases and 5 bases respectively, with 15 bases between them. The CDR3 extends over 14 amino acids. The germline gives CDR1 SGHRS, CDR2 YFSETQ. This CDR3 reads CASSETDPRTEAFF. CDR3 sequence (DNA): TGCGCCAGCAGCGAAACAGACCCGAGGACTGAAGCTTTCTTT.

A single count supports this clone. The V and J genes are TRBV12-5 and TRBJ1-1; D might be TRBD1 (6 bases). CDR1 and CDR2 (germline): LGHNT, FRNRAP. V lost 6 bases and J 1 base, leaving 18 bases between the germline ends. This CDR3 is built from 16 residues. The CDR3 is CASGSRTARKNTEAFF. The CDR3, as DNA: TGTGCTAGTGGCAGTCGGACAGCCCGTAAGAACACTGAAGCTTTCTTT.

The chain carries TRBV9 and TRBJ2-2; 9 nucleotides agree with TRBD2. CDR3 length equals 16 residues. Germline CDR1 SGDLS, CDR2 YYNGEE. With 3 bases clipped from V and 1 base from J, the junction kept 4 bases outside the gene matches. The CDR3 is CASSAPTSGNTGELFF. DNA for the CDR3: TGTGCCAGCAGCGCCCCGACTAGCGGGAACACCGGGGAGCTGTTTTTT.